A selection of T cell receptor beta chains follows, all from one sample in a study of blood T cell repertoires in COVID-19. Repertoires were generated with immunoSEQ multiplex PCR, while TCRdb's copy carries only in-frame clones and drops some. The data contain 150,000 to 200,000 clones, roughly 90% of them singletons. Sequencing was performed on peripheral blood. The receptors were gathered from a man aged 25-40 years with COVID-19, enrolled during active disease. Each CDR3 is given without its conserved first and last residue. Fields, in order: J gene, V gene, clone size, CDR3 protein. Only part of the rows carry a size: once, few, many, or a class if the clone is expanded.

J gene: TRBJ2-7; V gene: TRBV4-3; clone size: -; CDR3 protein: ASSQDARGAYEQY
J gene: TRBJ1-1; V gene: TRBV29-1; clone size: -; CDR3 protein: SGTLAWNTEAF
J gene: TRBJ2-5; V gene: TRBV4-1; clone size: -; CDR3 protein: ASSQDPSEETQY
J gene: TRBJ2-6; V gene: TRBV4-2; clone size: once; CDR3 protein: ASSQDQTRSGANVLT
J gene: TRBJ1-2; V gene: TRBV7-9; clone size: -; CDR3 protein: ASGTGDNGYT
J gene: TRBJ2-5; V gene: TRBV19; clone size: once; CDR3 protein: ASSPRTGLEETQY
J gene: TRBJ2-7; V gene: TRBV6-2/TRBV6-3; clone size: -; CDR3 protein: ASSSQTSSYEQY
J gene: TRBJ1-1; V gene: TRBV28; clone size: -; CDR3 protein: ASSLGGATNTEAF
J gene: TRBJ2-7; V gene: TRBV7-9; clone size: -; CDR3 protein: ASSTLTSGRFTYEQY
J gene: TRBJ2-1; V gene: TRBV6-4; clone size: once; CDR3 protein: ASSDSWSSGRAAEQF
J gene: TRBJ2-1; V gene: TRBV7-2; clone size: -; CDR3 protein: ASSTQGSYNEQF
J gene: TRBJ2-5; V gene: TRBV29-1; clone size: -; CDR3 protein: SVDRGVSTQY
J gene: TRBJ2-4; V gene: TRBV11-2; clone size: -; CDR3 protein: ASSFSYSAKNIQY
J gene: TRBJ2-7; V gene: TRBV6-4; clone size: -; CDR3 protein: ASSRQGLAYEQY
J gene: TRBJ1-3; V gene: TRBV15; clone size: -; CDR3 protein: ATSRTWASNSGNTIY
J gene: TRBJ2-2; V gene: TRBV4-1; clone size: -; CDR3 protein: ASSQVYQRKTNTGELF
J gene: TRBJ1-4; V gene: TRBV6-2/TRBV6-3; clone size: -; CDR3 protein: ASSTQGKKLF
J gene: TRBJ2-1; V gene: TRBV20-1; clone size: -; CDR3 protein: SASPGSNEQF
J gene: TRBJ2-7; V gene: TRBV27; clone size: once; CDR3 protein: ASRRGTGNYISYEQY
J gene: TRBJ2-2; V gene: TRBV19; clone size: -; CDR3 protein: ASSVIAGELF
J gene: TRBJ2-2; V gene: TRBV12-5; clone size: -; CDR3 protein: ASGLIWTSGGQNTGELF
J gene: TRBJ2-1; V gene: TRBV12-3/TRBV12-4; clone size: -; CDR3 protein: ASSGLAGRLPF
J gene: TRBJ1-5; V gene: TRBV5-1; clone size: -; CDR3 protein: ASSLIHLDRVGDQPQH
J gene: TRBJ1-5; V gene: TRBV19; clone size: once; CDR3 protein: ASSIGGPSDGINQPQH
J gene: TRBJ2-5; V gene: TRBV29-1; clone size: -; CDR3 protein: SVDATDRGGTETQY
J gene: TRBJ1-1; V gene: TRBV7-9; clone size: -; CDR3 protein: ASSFRQPNTEAF
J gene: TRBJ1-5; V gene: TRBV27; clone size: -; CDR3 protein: ASAWEGSDQPQH
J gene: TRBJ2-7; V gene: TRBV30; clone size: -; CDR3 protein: AWSVLSYEQY
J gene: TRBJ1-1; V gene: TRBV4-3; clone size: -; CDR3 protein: ASSQADRVGTEAF
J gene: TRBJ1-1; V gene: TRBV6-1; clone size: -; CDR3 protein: ASSERRDGEAF
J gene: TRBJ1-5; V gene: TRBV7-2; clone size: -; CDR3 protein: ASSLARGNNQPQH
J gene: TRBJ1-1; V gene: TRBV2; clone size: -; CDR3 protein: ASWEGGVINTEAF
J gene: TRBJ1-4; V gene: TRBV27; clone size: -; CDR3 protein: ASSLFGGGNEKLF
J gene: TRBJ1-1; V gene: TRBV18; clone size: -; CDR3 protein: ASSPPGQGNTEAF
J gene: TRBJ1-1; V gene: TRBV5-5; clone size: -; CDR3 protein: ASSLSNRGNTEAF
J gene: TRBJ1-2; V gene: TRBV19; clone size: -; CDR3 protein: ASSRARTGVTNYGYT
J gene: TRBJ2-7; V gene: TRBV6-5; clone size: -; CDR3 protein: ASSPGQLGIYEQY
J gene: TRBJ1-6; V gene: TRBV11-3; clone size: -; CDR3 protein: ASSFNSYNSPLH
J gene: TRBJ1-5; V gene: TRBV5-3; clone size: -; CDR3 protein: ARSSRGMGNQPQH
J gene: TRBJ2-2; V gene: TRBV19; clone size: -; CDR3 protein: ASKLNTGELF
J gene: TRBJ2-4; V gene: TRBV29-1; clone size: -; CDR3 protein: SVGSSGSEVGAKNIQY
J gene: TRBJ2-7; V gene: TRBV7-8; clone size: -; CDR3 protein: ASSLVVRGHEQY
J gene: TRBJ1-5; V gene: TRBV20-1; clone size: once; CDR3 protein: SASTFGGNSNQPQH
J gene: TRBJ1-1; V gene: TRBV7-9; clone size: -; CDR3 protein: ASSFVNTEAF
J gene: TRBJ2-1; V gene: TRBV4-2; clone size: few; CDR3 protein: ASSQENPGINEQF
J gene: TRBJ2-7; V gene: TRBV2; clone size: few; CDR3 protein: ASKQGTRY
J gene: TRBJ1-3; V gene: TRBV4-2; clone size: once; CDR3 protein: ASSQDGPKYGNTIY
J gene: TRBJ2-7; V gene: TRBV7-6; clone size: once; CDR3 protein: ASSFGTGTGNYEQY
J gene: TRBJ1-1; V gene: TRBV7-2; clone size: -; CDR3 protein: ASSLSSMGTAQNTEAF
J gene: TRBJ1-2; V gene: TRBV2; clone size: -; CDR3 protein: ASSERGYGYT
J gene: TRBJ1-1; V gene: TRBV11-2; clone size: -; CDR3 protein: ASSFGLGQGKNTEAF
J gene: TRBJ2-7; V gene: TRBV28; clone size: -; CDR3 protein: ASSFVGGMAYEQY
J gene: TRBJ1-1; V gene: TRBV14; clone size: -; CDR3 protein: ASSFRTGEGTEAF
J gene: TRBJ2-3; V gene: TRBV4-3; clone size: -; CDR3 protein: ASSQDSGTRADTQY
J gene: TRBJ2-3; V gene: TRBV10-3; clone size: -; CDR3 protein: AIRYDWATDTQY
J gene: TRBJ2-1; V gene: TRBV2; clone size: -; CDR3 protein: ASSVGRVEEQF
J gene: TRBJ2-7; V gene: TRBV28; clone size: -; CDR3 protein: ASSSTGTGGNEQY
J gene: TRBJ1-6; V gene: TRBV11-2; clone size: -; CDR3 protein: ASSLRLDNYNSPLH
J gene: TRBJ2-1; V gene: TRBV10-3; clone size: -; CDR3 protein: AISLFWSVDSEQF
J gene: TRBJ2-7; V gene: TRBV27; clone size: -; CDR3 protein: ASSLSAPAGYEQY